The 22 T cell receptor beta chains below were found in one sample sequenced in a study of cytomegalovirus exposure and HLA in healthy donors. Primers for the PCR totalled 60 Vbeta and 13 Jbeta. Only in-frame clones appear in the TCRdb table, and some are missing; sequencing was by immunoSEQ multiplex PCR. The sample records roughly 38,000 clones, approximately 76% being singletons. The specimen sequenced was PBMCs. The receptors were gathered from a woman aged 30 to 39 in good health and CMV-seropositive.

The CDR3 DNA is TGTGCCACCAGCAGAGATCGGGGCGAGCAGTACTTC. Translated, it gives CATSRDRGEQYF. J is TRBJ2-7 and V is TRBV15, with D possibly being TRBD2 (5 bases). V lost 0 bases to trimming and J lost 6 bases, with 6 bases between them. The CDR3 covers 12 residues. The germline CDR1 and CDR2 sequences are LNHNV and YYDKDF (reference sequence).

The chain couples TRBV5-1 to TRBJ2-1; TRBD2 is a possible D gene (5 bases). The CDR3 covers 15 residues. Germline CDR1 is SGHRS and CDR2 is YFSETQ. With 1 base removed from V and 10 bases from J, the gap between germline ends came to 18 bases. CDR3 nucleotides: TGCGCCAGCAGCTTGTACGTTTCCGGGGAAGGGGAGCAGTTCTTC. Its protein product is CASSLYVSGEGEQFF.

The chain recombines TRBV10-2 with TRBJ1-1, with 8 bases identical to TRBD1. CDR1 is WSHSY and CDR2 is SAAADI in the germline V gene. This CDR3 contains 12 residues. The V gene end was trimmed by 6 bases and the J gene end by 5 bases; junction bases not matched to a gene: 2. The CDR3 loop reads CASRRTGTEAFF. In nucleotides, the CDR3 is TGCGCCAGCAGACGGACAGGGACTGAAGCTTTCTTT.

V is TRBV11-3 and J is TRBJ2-1; tentatively, D is TRBD1 (5 bases). The CDR3 runs to 13 residues. The V gene's germline CDR1 is SGHNT and CDR2 YENEEA. V lost 5 bases and J 5 bases, leaving 10 bases between the germline ends. The chain's CDR3 is CASSRDSHNEQFF. CDR3 in DNA: TGTGCCAGCAGCCGAGACAGCCACAATGAGCAGTTCTTC. Combining the CDR3 with reference TRBV11-3 and TRBJ2-1 gives the whole variable domain EAGVVQSPRYKIIEKKQPVAFWCNPISGHNTLYWYLQNLGQGPELLIRYENEEAVDDSQLPKDRFSAERLKGVDSTLKIQPAELGDSAVYLCASSRDSHNEQFFGPGTRLTVL.

A single count supports this clone. The rearrangement joins TRBV11-3 to TRBJ2-2; a weak D match, TRBD2 (6 bases). Germline CDR1 is SGHNT and CDR2 is YENEEA. V was clipped by 1 base and J by 6 bases, with 6 bases between them. This CDR3 is built from 13 residues. Here the CDR3 DNA reads TGTGCCAGCAGCTTAGGGGGGGCCGGGGAGCTGTTTTTT. Translated, it gives CASSLGGAGELFF.

With regard to this clone: The junction shows a germline mismatch at one end, possibly a read error. The V call is TRBV7-9, the J call TRBJ2-1; 7 bases are shared with TRBD2. Germline CDR1 SEHNR, CDR2 FQNEAQ (reference sequence). The CDR3 totals 17 residues. The CDR3, as DNA: TGTTCCAGCAGCCCCAGAAGACTAGCCGGAACTTACAATGAGCAGTTCTTC. Residues: CSSSPRRLAGTYNEQFF.

The rearrangement joins TRBV7-8 to TRBJ1-2; 9 positions match TRBD1. Germline values: CDR1 SGHVS, CDR2 FQNEAQ. V lost 5 bases to trimming and J lost 5 bases; unmatched junction nucleotides: 6. This CDR3 comprises 14 residues. The CDR3: CASSRGTGLYGYTF. CDR3 bases: TGTGCCAGCAGCCGAGGGACAGGGTTGTATGGCTACACCTTC.

This chain links TRBV6-6 with TRBJ1-2, with a tentative D call TRBD1 (5 bases). Trimming cost V 6 bases and J 4 bases, with 21 bases left between them. The CDR3 totals 16 residues. The V gene's germline CDR1 is MNHNY and CDR2 SVGAGI (reference sequence). The CDR3 loop reads CASSPTIGGWSYGYTF. The CDR3 region has the DNA TGTGCCAGCAGCCCAACGATTGGGGGGTGGTCCTATGGCTACACCTTC.

A remark on this clone: This specimen includes other DNA sequences encoding the same CDR3. The gene calls are TRBV7-9 and TRBJ2-5; TRBD1 agrees at 8 bases. CDR3 length: 16 amino acids. Per germline, CDR1 SEHNR and CDR2 FQNEAQ (reference sequence). The V segment lost 2 bases and the J segment 4 bases; nucleotides outside the gene matches: 9. The CDR3 region has the DNA TGTGCCAGCAGCTTATCGCCAGGGGGCATGGGAGAGACCCAGTACTTC. Protein: CASSLSPGGMGETQYF.

The chain recombines TRBV7-9 with TRBJ2-3; 8 bases map to TRBD2. V lost 11 bases and J lost 3; bases outside the gene matches: 10. Germline CDR1 SEHNR, CDR2 FQNEAQ (reference sequence). The CDR3 sequence is 14 residues long. The CDR3 region is CAGSEAGVTDTQYF. The CDR3 DNA follows: TGTGCCGGCTCGGAAGCGGGGGTGACAGATACGCAGTATTTT. The whole variable domain, filled in from reference TRBV7-9 and TRBJ2-3, reads DTGVSQNPRHKITKRGQNVTFRCDPISEHNRLYWYRQTLGQGPEFLTYFQNEAQLEKSRLLSDRFSAERPKGSFSTLEIQRTEQGDSAMYLCAGSEAGVTDTQYFGPGTRLTVL.

V usage is TRBV25-1 and J usage is TRBJ2-2; TRBD2 might be the D (6 bases). The germline V gene encodes CDR1 MGHDK and CDR2 SYGVNS. The CDR3 is made up of 14 amino acids. With 7 bases removed from V and 4 bases from J, the gap between germline ends came to 13 bases. CDR3 in amino acids: CASNQMGGTGELFF. CDR3 nucleotide sequence: TGTGCCAGCAACCAAATGGGGGGCACCGGGGAGCTGTTTTTT.

This clone has more than one count but fewer than ten. The chain uses TRBV5-1 and TRBJ2-5; 9 bases line up with TRBD1. The CDR3 loop spans 14 amino acids. Unmatched junction bases numbered 4, after V lost 2 bases and J lost 5 bases. The V gene's germline CDR1 is SGHRS and CDR2 YFSETQ. Here the CDR3 DNA reads TGCGCCAGCAGCTTTGGGACAGGGAGGGAGACCCAGTACTTC. It codes for CASSFGTGRETQYF. Based on the CDR3 plus reference TRBV5-1 and TRBJ2-5, the full variable domain is KAGVTQTPRYLIKTRGQQVTLSCSPISGHRSVSWYQQTPGQGLQFLFEYFSETQRNKGNFPGRFSGRQFSNSRSEMNVSTLELGDSALYLCASSFGTGRETQYFGPGTRLLVL.

This clone came up once. The V gene is TRBV5-6, the J gene TRBJ1-3, with TRBD1 matching 7 bases. Germline lookup yields CDR1 SGHDT and CDR2 YYEEEE. The CDR3 sequence is 14 residues long. J gave up 2 bases and V 1 base, and 0 bases lay outside the gene matches. The CDR3 DNA reads as TGTGCCAGCAGCTTGAGGGGGCCTGGAAACACCATATATTTT. Encoded protein: CASSLRGPGNTIYF.

V is TRBV19 and J is TRBJ1-2; no reliable D call. The CDR3 totals 14 residues. V was pared by 4 bases and J by 8 bases, with 17 bases between. The germline V gene encodes CDR1 LNHDA and CDR2 SQIVND (reference sequence). In DNA, the CDR3 is TGTGCCAGTAGTAAATTGGTCTCGTCGGAGGGCTACACCTTC. This gives the protein CASSKLVSSEGYTF.

The chain links TRBV28 to TRBJ1-1; D perhaps matches TRBD1 (5 bases). The CDR3 consists of 11 residues. Between the trimmed V and J ends, which lost 4 bases and 8 bases, there was a span of 8 bases. Germline V gene lookup returns CDR1 MDHEN and CDR2 SYDVKM. The DNA of the CDR3 is TGTGCCAGCAGTTCGCGGACAGAAGCTTTCTTT. As protein: CASSSRTEAFF.

This sequence joins TRBV28 and TRBJ2-7; TRBD2 agrees at 7 bases. This CDR3 is built from 12 residues. The V gene end was trimmed by 6 bases and the J gene end by 6 bases; junction bases not matched to a gene: 5. Looked up from germline, CDR1 is MDHEN and CDR2 is SYDVKM. CDR3 sequence (DNA): TGTGCCAGCAGCATCGGGGGGTGCGAGCAGTACTTC. It translates to CASSIGGCEQYF.

The chain joins TRBV9 to TRBJ2-1; the match to TRBD2 covers 11 bases. The CDR3 is 14 amino acids. Germline V lookup: CDR1 SGDLS, CDR2 YYNGEE. The V and J ends lost 5 bases and 5 bases, in that order; junction bases with no gene match: 3. CDR3 bases: TGTGCCAGCAGTTTAGCGGGGGGGGACAATGAGCAGTTCTTC. This encodes CASSLAGGDNEQFF.

The V call is TRBV7-2, the J call TRBJ2-2; D may be TRBD1 (5 bases). CDR1 is SGHTA, CDR2 FQGNSA, per germline. V was trimmed by 10 bases and J by 1 base, leaving 19 bases between them. The CDR3 totals 16 residues. DNA of the CDR3: TGTGCCACCAAAAAAGGGGCTAGGGTGAACACCGGGGAGCTGTTTTTT. Amino acid sequence: CATKKGARVNTGELFF. The full variable domain, in which reference TRBV7-2 and TRBJ2-2 provide the parts outside the CDR3, is GAGVSQSPSNKVTEKGKDVELRCDPISGHTALYWYRQSLGQGLEFLIYFQGNSAPDKSGLPSDRFSAERTGGSVSTLTIQRTQQEDSAVYLCATKKGARVNTGELFFGEGSRLTVL.

V gene TRBV5-4 combines with J gene TRBJ2-5, with D unclear. The V end lost 1 base, the J end lost 4 bases, and 11 bases lay between the germline ends. From germline, CDR1 is SGHNT and CDR2 YYREEE (reference sequence). This CDR3 spans 14 amino acids. As DNA, the CDR3 is TGTGCCAGCAGCTTGACAGTCGCCCGAGAGACCCAGTACTTC. Amino acid sequence: CASSLTVARETQYF.

This clone has a single count. The genes are TRBV18 and TRBJ1-1; a possible D gene is TRBD1 (6 bases). This CDR3 has 15 residues. Trimming left V 3 bases short and J 2 bases short, with 13 bases between. Germline CDR1 and CDR2: KGHSH and LQKENI. The CDR3 DNA sequence: TGTGCCAGCTCACCGACCGGGACATCTAACACTGAAGCTTTCTTT. Translation gives CASSPTGTSNTEAFF.

J is TRBJ2-1 and V is TRBV6-1, with a possible D match to TRBD2 (6 bases). This CDR3 has 12 residues. Trimming left V 7 bases short and J 8 bases short, with 12 bases between. Germline V gives CDR1 MNHNS, CDR2 SASEGT. The CDR3 protein is CASTLASDEQFF. The DNA of the CDR3 is TGTGCCAGCACTCTAGCGAGCGATGAGCAGTTCTTC.

The rearrangement joins TRBV29-1 to TRBJ2-5; TRBD1 matches at 11 bases. This CDR3 is 12 amino acids long. Per germline, CDR1 SQVTM and CDR2 ANQGSEA. V shed 6 bases and J 4 bases; nucleotides not matched to a gene: 1. The CDR3 loop is CSVGQGAETQYF. Here the CDR3 DNA reads TGCAGCGTCGGACAGGGGGCAGAGACCCAGTACTTC.